This is a list of T cell receptor beta chains from one sample in a study of Graves' ophthalmopathy and Graves' hyperthyroidism. TCRdb reprocessed the multiplex PCR reads with MiXCR, giving one entry per CDR3 protein. The table shows 300,000 to 350,000 distinct CDR3 sequences, with roughly 17% occurring only once. The sequencing input was peripheral blood. All receptors derive from an adult man with Graves' ophthalmopathy. CDR3s include the opening cysteine and the closing phenylalanine or tryptophan.

cdr3_aa: CAISESLGNTGELFF; v_call: TRBV10-3
cdr3_aa: CATSREGSRINTEAFF; v_call: TRBV15
cdr3_aa: CATAGTEGYEQYF; v_call: TRBV15
cdr3_aa: CASSQTSVRLAEETQYF; v_call: TRBV11-2
cdr3_aa: CASSFFSGSYEQYF; v_call: TRBV27
cdr3_aa: CASRDSSSGANVLTF; v_call: TRBV6-1
cdr3_aa: CASSLIAGAFYEQYF; v_call: TRBV28
cdr3_aa: CASSTLPTGQRNTEAFF; v_call: TRBV6-2/TRBV6-3
cdr3_aa: CASSIQGVENSPLHF; v_call: TRBV9
cdr3_aa: CASHQGRSGNTIYF; v_call: TRBV19
cdr3_aa: CASSYRQGIGGYTF; v_call: TRBV6-5
cdr3_aa: CASSLWSRDLPYEQYF; v_call: TRBV28
cdr3_aa: CASSFGPGDTEAFF; v_call: TRBV12-3/TRBV12-4
cdr3_aa: CASSPEYSGIVYGYTF; v_call: TRBV6-5
cdr3_aa: CASSPPTGLQETQYF; v_call: TRBV11-2
cdr3_aa: CSVPIGRNTEAFF; v_call: TRBV20-1
cdr3_aa: CASSQVTESNQPQHF; v_call: TRBV4-1
cdr3_aa: CATQGQGASNTEAFF; v_call: TRBV24-1
cdr3_aa: CASSQEDVNTGELFF; v_call: TRBV4-1
cdr3_aa: CASTNSGRHEQYF; v_call: TRBV7-2
cdr3_aa: CASRTSGGSYEQYF; v_call: TRBV6-2/TRBV6-3
cdr3_aa: CSARDEVTYSPLHF; v_call: TRBV20-1
cdr3_aa: CASSSRGGASAQYF; v_call: TRBV13
cdr3_aa: CASSYPVETQYF; v_call: TRBV6-2/TRBV6-3
cdr3_aa: CASSLGIAGTGETQYF; v_call: TRBV27
cdr3_aa: CASSIVAGGETQYF; v_call: TRBV6-1
cdr3_aa: CASSLNGPNTGELFF; v_call: TRBV27
cdr3_aa: CASSRTGLNSPLHF; v_call: TRBV4-1
cdr3_aa: CASSMTGVQPQHF; v_call: TRBV18
cdr3_aa: CASSPLQGYGYTF; v_call: TRBV7-2
cdr3_aa: CASSLGTQPQHF; v_call: TRBV13